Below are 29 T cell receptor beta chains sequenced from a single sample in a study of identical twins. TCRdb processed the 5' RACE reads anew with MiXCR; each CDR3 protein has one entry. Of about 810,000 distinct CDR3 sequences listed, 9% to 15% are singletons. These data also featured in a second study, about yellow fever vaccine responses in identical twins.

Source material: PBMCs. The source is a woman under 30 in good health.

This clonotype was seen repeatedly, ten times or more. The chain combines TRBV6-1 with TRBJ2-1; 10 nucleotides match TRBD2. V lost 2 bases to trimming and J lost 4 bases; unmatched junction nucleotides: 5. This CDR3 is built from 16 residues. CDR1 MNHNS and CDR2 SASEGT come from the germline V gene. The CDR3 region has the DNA TGTGCCAGCAGTGAACTAGCGGGGGATCTTTACAATGAGCAGTTCTTC. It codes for CASSELAGDLYNEQFF.

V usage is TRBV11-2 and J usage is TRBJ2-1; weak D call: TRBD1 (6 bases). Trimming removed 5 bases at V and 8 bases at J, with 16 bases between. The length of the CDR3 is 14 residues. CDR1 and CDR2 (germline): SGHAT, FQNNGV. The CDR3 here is CASSQQDRSDEQFF. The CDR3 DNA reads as TGTGCCAGCAGCCAACAGGACAGATCCGATGAGCAGTTCTTC.

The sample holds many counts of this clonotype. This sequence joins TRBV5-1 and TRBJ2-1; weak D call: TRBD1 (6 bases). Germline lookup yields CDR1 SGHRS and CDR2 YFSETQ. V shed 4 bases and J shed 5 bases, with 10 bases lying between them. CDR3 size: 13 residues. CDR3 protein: CASSPQGNNEQFF. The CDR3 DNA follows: TGCGCCAGCAGCCCACAGGGTAACAATGAGCAGTTCTTC.

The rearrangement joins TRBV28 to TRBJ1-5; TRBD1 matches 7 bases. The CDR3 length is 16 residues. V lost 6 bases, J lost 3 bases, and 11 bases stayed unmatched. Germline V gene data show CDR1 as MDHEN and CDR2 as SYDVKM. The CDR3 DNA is TGTGCCAGCAGGGCAGAAACAGGGGCCCTCAATCAGCCCCAGCATTTT. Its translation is CASRAETGALNQPQHF.

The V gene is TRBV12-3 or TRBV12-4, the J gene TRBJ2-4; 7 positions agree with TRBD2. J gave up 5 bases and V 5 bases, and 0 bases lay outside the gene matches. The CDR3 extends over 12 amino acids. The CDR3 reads CASSRGENIQYF. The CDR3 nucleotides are TGTGCCAGCAGTCGGGGGGAAAACATTCAGTACTTC.

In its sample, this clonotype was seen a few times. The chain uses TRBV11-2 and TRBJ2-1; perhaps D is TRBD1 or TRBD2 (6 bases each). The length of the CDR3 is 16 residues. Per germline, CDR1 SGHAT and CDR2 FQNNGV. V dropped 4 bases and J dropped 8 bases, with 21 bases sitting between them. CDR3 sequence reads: CASSSGHGGRNDEQFF. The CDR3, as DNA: TGTGCCAGCAGCTCAGGGCACGGGGGCCGAAATGATGAGCAGTTCTTC.

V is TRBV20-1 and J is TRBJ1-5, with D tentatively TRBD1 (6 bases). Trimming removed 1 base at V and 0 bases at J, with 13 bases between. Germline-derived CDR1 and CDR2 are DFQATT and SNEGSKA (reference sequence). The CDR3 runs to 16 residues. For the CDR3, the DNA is TGCAGTGCTAGAGGGACAGAGCGTTATAGCAATCAGCCCCAGCATTTT. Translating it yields CSARGTERYSNQPQHF.

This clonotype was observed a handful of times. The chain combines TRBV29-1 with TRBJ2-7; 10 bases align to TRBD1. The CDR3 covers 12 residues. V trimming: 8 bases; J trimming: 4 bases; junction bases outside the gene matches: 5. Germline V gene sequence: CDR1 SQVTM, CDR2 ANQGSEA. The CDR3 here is CSFRQGAYEQYF. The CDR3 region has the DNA TGCAGCTTCCGACAGGGGGCGTACGAGCAGTACTTC.

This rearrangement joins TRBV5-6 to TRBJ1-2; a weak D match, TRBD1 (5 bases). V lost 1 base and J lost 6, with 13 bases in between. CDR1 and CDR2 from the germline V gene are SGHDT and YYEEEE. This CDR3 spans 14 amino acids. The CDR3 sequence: CASSLLGQSDGYTF. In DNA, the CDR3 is TGTGCCAGCAGCTTGTTGGGGCAGTCGGATGGCTACACCTTC.

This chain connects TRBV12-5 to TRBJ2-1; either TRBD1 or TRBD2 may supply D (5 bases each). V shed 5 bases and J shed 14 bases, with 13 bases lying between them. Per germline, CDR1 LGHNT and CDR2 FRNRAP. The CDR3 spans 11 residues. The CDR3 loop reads CASGIGEFKFF. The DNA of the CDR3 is TGTGCTAGTGGTATAGGGGAGTTTAAGTTCTTC.

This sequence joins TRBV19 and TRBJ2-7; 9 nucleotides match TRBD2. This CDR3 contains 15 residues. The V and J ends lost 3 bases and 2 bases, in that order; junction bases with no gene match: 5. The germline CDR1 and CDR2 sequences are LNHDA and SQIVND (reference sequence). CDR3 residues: CASSIFASGAYEQYF. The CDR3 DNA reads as TGTGCCAGTAGTATCTTTGCTAGCGGGGCCTACGAGCAGTACTTC.

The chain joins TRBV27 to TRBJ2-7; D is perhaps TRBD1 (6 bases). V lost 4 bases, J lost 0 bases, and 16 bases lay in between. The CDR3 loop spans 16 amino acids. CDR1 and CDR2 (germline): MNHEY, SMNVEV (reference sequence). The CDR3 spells CASSCPSAQGSYEQYV. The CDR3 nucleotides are TGTGCCAGCAGTTGCCCATCCGCACAGGGCTCCTACGAGCAGTACGTC.

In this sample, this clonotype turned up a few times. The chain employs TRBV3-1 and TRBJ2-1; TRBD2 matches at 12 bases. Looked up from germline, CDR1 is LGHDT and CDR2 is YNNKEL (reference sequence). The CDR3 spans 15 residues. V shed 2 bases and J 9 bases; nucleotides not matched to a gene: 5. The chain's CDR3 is CASSQRLAGELEQFF. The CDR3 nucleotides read TGTGCCAGCAGCCAAAGACTAGCGGGGGAACTTGAGCAGTTCTTC.

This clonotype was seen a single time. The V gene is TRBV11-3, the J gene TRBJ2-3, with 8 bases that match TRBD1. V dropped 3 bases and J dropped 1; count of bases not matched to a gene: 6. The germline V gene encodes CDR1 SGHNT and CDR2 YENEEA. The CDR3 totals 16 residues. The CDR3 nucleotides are TGTGCCAGCAGCTTCCCCTTGACAGGGGGCACAGATACGCAGTATTTT. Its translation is CASSFPLTGGTDTQYF.

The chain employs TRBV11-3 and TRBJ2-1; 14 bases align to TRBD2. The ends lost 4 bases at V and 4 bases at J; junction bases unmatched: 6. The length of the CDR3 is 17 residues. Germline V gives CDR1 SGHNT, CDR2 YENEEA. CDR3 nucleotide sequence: TGTGCCAGCAGCTCGAGACTAGCGGGAGGGACATACAATGAGCAGTTCTTC. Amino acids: CASSSRLAGGTYNEQFF.

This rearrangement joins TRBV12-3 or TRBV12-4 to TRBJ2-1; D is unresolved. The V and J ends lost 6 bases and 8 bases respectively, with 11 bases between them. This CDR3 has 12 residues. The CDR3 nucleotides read TGTGCCAGCAGATCAGTCTTCCATGAGCAGTTCTTC. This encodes CASRSVFHEQFF.

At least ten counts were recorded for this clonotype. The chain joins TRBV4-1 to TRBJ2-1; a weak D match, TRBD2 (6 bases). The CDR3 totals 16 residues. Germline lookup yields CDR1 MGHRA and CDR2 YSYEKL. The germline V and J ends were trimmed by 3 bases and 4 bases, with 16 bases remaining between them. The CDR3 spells CASSQITSFQYNEQFF. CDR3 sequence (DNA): TGCGCCAGCAGCCAGATAACTAGCTTTCAGTACAATGAGCAGTTCTTC.

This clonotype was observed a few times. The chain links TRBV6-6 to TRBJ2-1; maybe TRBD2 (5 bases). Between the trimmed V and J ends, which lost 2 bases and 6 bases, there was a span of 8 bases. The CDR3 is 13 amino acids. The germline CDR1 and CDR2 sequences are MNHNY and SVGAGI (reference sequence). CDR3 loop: CASSYGAANEQFF. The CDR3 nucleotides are TGTGCCAGCAGTTACGGAGCGGCCAATGAGCAGTTCTTC.

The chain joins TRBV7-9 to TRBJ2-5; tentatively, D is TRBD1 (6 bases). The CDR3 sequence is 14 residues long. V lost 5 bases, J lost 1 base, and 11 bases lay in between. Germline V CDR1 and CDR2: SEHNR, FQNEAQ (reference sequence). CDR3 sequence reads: CASSRWTVQETQYF. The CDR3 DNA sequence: TGTGCCAGCAGCCGGTGGACAGTCCAAGAGACCCAGTACTTC. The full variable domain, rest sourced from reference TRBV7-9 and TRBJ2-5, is DTGVSQNPRHKITKRGQNVTFRCDPISEHNRLYWYRQTLGQGPEFLTYFQNEAQLEKSRLLSDRFSAERPKGSFSTLEIQRTEQGDSAMYLCASSRWTVQETQYFGPGTRLLVL.

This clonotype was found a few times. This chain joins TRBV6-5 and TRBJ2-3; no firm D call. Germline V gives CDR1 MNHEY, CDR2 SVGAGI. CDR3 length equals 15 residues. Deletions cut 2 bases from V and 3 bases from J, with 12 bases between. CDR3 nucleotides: TGTGCCAGCAGTTACGGGTCTAGTATAACAGATACGCAGTATTTT. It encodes CASSYGSSITDTQYF.

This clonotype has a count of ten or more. CDR3 region: CASSLRPRDDIQYF. As DNA, the CDR3 is TGCGCCAGCAGCTTGCGTCCAAGAGACGACATTCAGTACTTC. This rearrangement joins TRBV5-1 to TRBJ2-4; no firm D call. The V gene lost 1 base and the J gene lost 8 bases, with 13 bases spanning the gap. This CDR3 has 14 amino acids. CDR1 and CDR2 (germline): SGHRS, YFSETQ.

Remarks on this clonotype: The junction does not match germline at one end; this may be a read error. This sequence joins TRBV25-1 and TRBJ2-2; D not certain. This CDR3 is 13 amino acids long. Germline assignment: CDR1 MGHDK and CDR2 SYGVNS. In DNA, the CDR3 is TGTGCCAGCAGGGAATTAATGACCGGGGAGCTGTTTTTT. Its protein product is CASRELMTGELFF.

CDR3 sequence: CASRAGGARTGELFF. The CDR3, as DNA: TGTGCCAGCAGGGCAGGGGGCGCGCGCACCGGGGAGCTGTTTTTT. J is TRBJ2-2 and V is TRBV2; 8 bases agree with TRBD1. After removal of 6 bases from V and 4 bases from J, the junction contained 7 bases not matched to a gene. CDR1 SNHLY and CDR2 FYNNEI come from the germline V gene. This CDR3 is built from 15 residues.

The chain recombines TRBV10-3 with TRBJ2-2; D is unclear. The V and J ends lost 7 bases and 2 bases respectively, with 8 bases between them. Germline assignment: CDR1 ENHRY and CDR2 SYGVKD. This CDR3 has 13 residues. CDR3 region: CAIMGLNTGELFF. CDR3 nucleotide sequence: TGTGCCATCATGGGCCTAAACACCGGGGAGCTGTTTTTT.

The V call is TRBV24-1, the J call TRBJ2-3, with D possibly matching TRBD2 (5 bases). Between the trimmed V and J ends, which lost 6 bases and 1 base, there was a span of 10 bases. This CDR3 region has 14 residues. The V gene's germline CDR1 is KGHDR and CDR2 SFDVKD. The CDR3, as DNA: TGTGCCACCAGTAGTAGCGACGGCACAGATACGCAGTATTTT. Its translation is CATSSSDGTDTQYF.

This CDR3 reads CASSSPSGITYEQYF. In DNA form, the CDR3 reads TGTGCCAGCAGCTCCCCCAGCGGGATCACCTACGAGCAGTACTTC. J is TRBJ2-7 and V is TRBV7-9, with 7 bases lining up with TRBD2. The CDR3 runs 15 residues. CDR1 SEHNR and CDR2 FQNEAQ come from the germline V gene (reference sequence). The V and J ends lost 4 bases and 2 bases, in that order; junction bases with no gene match: 8.

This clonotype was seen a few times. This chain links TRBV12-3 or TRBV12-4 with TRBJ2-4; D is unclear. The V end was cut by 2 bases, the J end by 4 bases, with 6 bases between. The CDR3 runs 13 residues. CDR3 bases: TGTGCCAGCAGTTTAATGGGTAAAAACATTCAGTACTTC. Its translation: CASSLMGKNIQYF.

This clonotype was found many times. Here the CDR3 reads CASSYGGYQETQYF. CDR3 sequence (DNA): TGTGCCAGCAGTTATGGGGGGTACCAAGAGACCCAGTACTTC. V usage is TRBV28 and J usage is TRBJ2-5; tentative D call: TRBD2 (6 bases). V dropped 4 bases and J dropped 0 bases, with 9 bases sitting between them. The CDR3 has 14 amino acids. CDR1 and CDR2 from the germline V gene are MDHEN and SYDVKM.

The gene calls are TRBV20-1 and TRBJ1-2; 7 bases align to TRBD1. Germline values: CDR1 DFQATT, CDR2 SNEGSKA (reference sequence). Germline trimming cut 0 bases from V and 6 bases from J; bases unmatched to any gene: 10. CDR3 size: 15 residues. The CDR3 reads CSARDTGGQENGYTF. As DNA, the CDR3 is TGCAGTGCTAGAGATACGGGAGGACAGGAAAATGGCTACACCTTC.